A single TCR beta chain is shown here with its context. Germline values: CDR1 LGHNA, CDR2 YNFKEQ. The CDR3 extends over 16 amino acids. Trimming took 3 bases from V and 2 from J; bases not matched to a gene: 6. This record comes from a study of T cells after yellow fever vaccination. Each CDR3 protein gets one entry after TCRdb re-called the 5' RACE reads with MiXCR. The sample consists of more than 300,000 distinct CDR3 sequences, around 6.8% of them appearing once. The clonotype comes from a man aged 18 to 29 who received the YFV17D yellow fever vaccine. Source: PBMCs, taken about 41 days after the first yellow fever vaccination. The chain is built from TRBV4-2 and TRBJ1-5; 8 bases agree with TRBD1. For the CDR3, the DNA is TGTGCCAGCAGCCAGGCAGGGGGCGCGGGCAATCAGCCCCAGCATTTT. It encodes CASSQAGGAGNQPQHF.